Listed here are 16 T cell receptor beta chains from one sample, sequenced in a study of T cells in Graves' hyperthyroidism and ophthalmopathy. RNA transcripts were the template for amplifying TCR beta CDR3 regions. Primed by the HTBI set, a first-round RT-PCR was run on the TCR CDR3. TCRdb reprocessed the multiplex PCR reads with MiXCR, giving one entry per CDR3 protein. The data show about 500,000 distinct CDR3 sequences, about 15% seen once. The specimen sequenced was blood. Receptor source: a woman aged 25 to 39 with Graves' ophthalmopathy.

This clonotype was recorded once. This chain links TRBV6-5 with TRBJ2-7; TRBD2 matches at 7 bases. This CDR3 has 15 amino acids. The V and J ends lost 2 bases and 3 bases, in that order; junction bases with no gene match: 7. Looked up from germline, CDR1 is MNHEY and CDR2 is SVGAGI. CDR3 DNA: TGTGCCAGCAGTTACATATTTGGGACTAACTACGAGCAGTACTTC. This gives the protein CASSYIFGTNYEQYF.

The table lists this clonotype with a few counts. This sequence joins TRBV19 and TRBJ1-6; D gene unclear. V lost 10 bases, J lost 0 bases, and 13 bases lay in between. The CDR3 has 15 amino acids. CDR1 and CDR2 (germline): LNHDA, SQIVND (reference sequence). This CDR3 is CATKETNSYNSPLHF. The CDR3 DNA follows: TGTGCCACCAAGGAGACAAACTCCTATAATTCACCCCTCCACTTT. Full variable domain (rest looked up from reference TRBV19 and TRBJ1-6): DGGITQSPKYLFRKEGQNVTLSCEQNLNHDAMYWYRQDPGQGLRLIYYSQIVNDFQKGDIAEGYSVSREKKESFPLTVTSAQKNPTAFYLCATKETNSYNSPLHFGNGTRLTVT.

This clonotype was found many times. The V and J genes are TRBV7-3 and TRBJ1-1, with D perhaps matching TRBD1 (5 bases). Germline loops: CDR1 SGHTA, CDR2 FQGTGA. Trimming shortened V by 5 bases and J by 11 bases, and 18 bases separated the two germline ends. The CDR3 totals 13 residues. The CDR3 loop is CASSLVPGGVAFF. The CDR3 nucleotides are TGTGCCAGCAGCCTCGTGCCCGGGGGGGTGGCTTTCTTT.

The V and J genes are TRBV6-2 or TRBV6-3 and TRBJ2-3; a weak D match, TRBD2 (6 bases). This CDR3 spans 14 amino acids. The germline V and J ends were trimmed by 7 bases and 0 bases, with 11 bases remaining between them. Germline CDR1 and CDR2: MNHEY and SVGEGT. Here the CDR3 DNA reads TGTGCCAGCACCCTCCGGGGGAGCACAGATACGCAGTATTTT. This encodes CASTLRGSTDTQYF.

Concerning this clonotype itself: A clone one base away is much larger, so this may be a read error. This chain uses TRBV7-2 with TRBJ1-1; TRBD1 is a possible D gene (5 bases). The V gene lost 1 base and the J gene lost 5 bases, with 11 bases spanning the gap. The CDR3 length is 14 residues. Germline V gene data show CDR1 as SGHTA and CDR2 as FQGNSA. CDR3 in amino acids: CASSLGGMTTEAFF. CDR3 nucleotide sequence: TGTGCCAGCAGCTTAGGGGGGATGACAACTGAAGCTTTCTTT.

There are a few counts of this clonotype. The DNA of the CDR3 is TGTGCCAGCAGCCCCTACATCGTAATACAGGGAAGAGAAAAACTGTTTTTT. Translation gives CASSPYIVIQGREKLFF. This chain links TRBV7-2 with TRBJ1-4, with D tentatively TRBD1 (6 bases). Germline V CDR1 and CDR2: SGHTA, FQGNSA. The V and J ends lost 5 bases and 8 bases respectively, with 24 bases between them. This CDR3 has 17 residues. Combining the CDR3 with reference TRBV7-2 and TRBJ1-4 gives the whole variable domain GAGVSQSPSNKVTEKGKDVELRCDPISGHTALYWYRQSLGQGLEFLIYFQGNSAPDKSGLPSDRFSAERTGGSVSTLTIQRTQQEDSAVYLCASSPYIVIQGREKLFFGSGTQLSVL.

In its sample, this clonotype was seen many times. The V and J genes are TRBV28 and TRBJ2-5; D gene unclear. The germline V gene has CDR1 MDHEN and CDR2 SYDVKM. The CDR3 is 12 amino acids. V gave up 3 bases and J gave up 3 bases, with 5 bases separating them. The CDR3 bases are TGTGCCAGCAGTTTTGTCGAAGAGACCCAGTACTTC. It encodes CASSFVEETQYF.

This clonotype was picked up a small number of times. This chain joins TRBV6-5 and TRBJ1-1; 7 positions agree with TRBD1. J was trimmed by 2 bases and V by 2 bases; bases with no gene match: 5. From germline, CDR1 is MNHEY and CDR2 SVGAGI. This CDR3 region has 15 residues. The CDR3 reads CASSYRQGDNTEAFF. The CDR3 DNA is TGTGCCAGCAGTTACAGGCAGGGGGATAACACTGAAGCTTTCTTT.

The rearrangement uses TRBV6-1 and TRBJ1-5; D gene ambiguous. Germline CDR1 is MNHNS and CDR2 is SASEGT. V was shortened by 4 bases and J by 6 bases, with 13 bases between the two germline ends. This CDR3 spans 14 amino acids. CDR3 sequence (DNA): TGTGCCAGCAGTGCGGAGGCCGGGTTTCAGCCCCAGCATTTT. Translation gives CASSAEAGFQPQHF.

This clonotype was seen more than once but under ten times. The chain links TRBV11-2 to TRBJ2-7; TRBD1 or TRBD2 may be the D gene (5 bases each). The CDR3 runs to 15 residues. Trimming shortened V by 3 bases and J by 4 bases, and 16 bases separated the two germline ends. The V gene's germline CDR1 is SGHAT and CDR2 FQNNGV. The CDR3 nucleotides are TGTGCCAGCAGCTTTTCGGGACCTTTGGTTTACGAGCAGTACTTC. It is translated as CASSFSGPLVYEQYF.

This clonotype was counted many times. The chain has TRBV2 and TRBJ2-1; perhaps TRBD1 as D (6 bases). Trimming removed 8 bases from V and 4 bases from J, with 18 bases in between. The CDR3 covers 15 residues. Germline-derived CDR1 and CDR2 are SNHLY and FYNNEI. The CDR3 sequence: CASLPQGIPYNEQFF. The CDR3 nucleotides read TGTGCCAGCCTACCACAGGGAATCCCTTACAATGAGCAGTTCTTC.

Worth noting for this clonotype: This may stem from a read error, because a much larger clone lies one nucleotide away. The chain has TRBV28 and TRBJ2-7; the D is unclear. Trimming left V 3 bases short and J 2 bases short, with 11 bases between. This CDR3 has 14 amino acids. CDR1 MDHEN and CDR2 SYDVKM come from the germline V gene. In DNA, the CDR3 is TGTGCCAGCAGTTTTAATACAGATGCCTACGAGCAGTACTTC. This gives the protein CASSFNTDAYEQYF.

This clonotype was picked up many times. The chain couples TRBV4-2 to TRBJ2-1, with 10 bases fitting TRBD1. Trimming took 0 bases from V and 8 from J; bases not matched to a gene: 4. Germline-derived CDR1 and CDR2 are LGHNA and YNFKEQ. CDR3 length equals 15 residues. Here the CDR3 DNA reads TGTGCCAGCAGCCAAGAAGGGACAGGGGACGATGAGCAGTTCTTC. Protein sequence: CASSQEGTGDDEQFF.

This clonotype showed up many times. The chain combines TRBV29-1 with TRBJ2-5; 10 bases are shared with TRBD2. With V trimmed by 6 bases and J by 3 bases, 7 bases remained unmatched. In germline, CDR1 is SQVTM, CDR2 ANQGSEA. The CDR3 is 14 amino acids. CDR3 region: CSVASGSNKETQYF. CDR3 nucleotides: TGCAGCGTCGCTAGCGGGAGCAACAAAGAGACCCAGTACTTC.

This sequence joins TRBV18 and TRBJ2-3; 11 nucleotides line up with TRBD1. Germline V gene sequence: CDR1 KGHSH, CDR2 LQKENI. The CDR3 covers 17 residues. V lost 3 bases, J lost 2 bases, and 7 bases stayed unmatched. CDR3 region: CASSPRTGGGNTDTQYF. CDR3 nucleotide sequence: TGTGCCAGCTCACCCAGGACAGGGGGCGGTAACACAGATACGCAGTATTTT.

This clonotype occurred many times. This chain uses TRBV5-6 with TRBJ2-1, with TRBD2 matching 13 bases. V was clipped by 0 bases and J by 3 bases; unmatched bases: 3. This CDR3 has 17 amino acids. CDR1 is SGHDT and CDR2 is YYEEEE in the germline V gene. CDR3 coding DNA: TGTGCCAGCAGCTTGGAGGGACTAGCGGGAAACTACAATGAGCAGTTCTTC. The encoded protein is CASSLEGLAGNYNEQFF.